The clone carrying this TCR beta chain was detected only a few times. J was trimmed by 8 bases and V by 2 bases; bases with no gene match: 12. Germline CDR1 is MNHEY and CDR2 is SVGEGT. The CDR3 contains 17 residues. One entry per CDR3 protein results from TCRdb running MiXCR on the 5' RACE reads. This sample has 450,000 to 650,000 distinct CDR3 sequences; approximately 13% occur once, and the top ten carry over 12%. This entry comes from a study of T cells after yellow fever vaccination. The V call is TRBV6-2 or TRBV6-3, the J call TRBJ1-4, with 9 positions matching TRBD1. This clonotype originated in a young man who received the YFV17D yellow fever vaccine. Source: PBMCs, taken on the day of the yellow fever booster vaccination. CDR3 sequence: CASSYGNNRGPGEKLFF. The CDR3 DNA sequence: TGTGCCAGCAGTTACGGTAACAACAGGGGGCCGGGAGAAAAACTGTTTTTT.